The next 31 T cell receptor beta chains were all read from a single sample in a study of blood T cells in healthy people across ages. A second about 7 to 11 cycle PCR used barcoded and J-beta primers. TCRdb analysed the 5' RACE reads with MiXCR anew, one entry per CDR3 protein. The data hold some 1 million distinct CDR3 sequences, with under 45% observed a single time. The sequenced material came from blood. Receptors originate from a woman in her sixties or seventies in good health.

This clonotype has only a few counts. The chain couples TRBV3-1 to TRBJ2-1; D ambiguous. This CDR3 is built from 15 residues. The germline V and J ends were trimmed by 1 base and 0 bases, with 7 bases remaining between them. Germline CDR1 reads LGHDT; CDR2 reads YNNKEL (reference sequence). Written as DNA, the CDR3 is TGTGCCAGCAGCCAAGGGGTTAGCTCCTACAATGAGCAGTTCTTC. Amino acids: CASSQGVSSYNEQFF.

This clonotype was seen a handful of times. V is TRBV28 and J is TRBJ2-1; possibly TRBD2 for D (5 bases). The CDR3 is 16 residues long. Germline-derived CDR1 and CDR2 are MDHEN and SYDVKM. V dropped 6 bases and J dropped 4 bases, with 19 bases sitting between them. CDR3 bases: TGTGCCAGCAGCCTCTCTCTGAGCGGACTTTACAATGAGCAGTTCTTC. Protein sequence: CASSLSLSGLYNEQFF.

The V call is TRBV9, the J call TRBJ2-1, with a tentative D call TRBD2 (6 bases). V was shortened by 5 bases and J by 0 bases, with 18 bases between the two germline ends. Germline CDR1 is SGDLS and CDR2 is YYNGEE. The CDR3 runs 17 residues. The CDR3 DNA is TGTGCCAGCAGTGATCCTTTGGCGGGAAGCTCCTACAATGAGCAGTTCTTC. It is translated as CASSDPLAGSSYNEQFF.

The CDR3: CSAREGTGAYEQYF. The CDR3 DNA follows: TGCAGTGCTAGAGAAGGGACAGGGGCCTACGAGCAGTACTTC. The chain recombines TRBV20-1 with TRBJ2-7; 10 positions match TRBD1. Germline CDR1 DFQATT, CDR2 SNEGSKA (reference sequence). The CDR3 consists of 14 residues. The V gene end was trimmed by 0 bases and the J gene end by 2 bases; junction bases not matched to a gene: 1.

The chain links TRBV27 to TRBJ1-2; TRBD1 matches 8 bases. The CDR3 contains 18 residues. V gave up 3 bases and J gave up 6 bases; unmatched junction bases: 18. Germline CDR1 MNHEY, CDR2 SMNVEV (reference sequence). The CDR3 region is CASSFVSWTGRVEDGYTF. The DNA for the CDR3 is TGTGCCAGCAGTTTCGTCTCCTGGACAGGGAGGGTAGAGGATGGCTACACCTTC.

This chain uses TRBV6-1 with TRBJ2-3, with D possibly being TRBD2 (6 bases). Trimming stripped 4 bases from V and 5 bases from J, with 19 bases between. Germline V gives CDR1 MNHNS, CDR2 SASEGT. The CDR3 consists of 16 residues. The CDR3 sequence: CASSGAAGPSGDTQYF. The DNA for the CDR3 is TGTGCCAGCAGTGGTGCAGCGGGTCCGTCCGGAGATACGCAGTATTTT.

The chain couples TRBV5-1 to TRBJ2-1; no definite D call. Germline V gene data show CDR1 as SGHRS and CDR2 as YFSETQ. Trimming removed 1 base from V and 3 bases from J, with 8 bases in between. This CDR3 is 14 amino acids long. CDR3 nucleotide sequence: TGCGCCAGCAGCTTGAGCCAGAACTACAATGAGCAGTTCTTC. Its protein is CASSLSQNYNEQFF.

The J gene is TRBJ1-2, the V gene TRBV14; TRBD1 might be the D (5 bases). V was pared by 2 bases and J by 5 bases, with 18 bases between. The germline gives CDR1 SGHDN, CDR2 FVKESK. The CDR3 contains 16 residues. The CDR3 is CASSQMGGSSPYGYTF. In nucleotides, the CDR3 is TGTGCCAGCAGCCAAATGGGGGGTTCCAGCCCATATGGCTACACCTTC.

This clonotype was detected only a few times. The chain combines TRBV4-1 with TRBJ2-1, with 9 positions matching TRBD1. V trimming: 3 bases; J trimming: 9 bases; junction bases outside the gene matches: 9. Germline values: CDR1 MGHRA, CDR2 YSYEKL. This CDR3 contains 15 residues. The DNA of the CDR3 is TGCGCCAGCAGCCAGGAGGGACAGGGAGGATTTGAGCAGTTCTTC. Translation gives CASSQEGQGGFEQFF.

This chain uses TRBV5-6 with TRBJ2-4; perhaps TRBD2 as D (6 bases). The J call could be wrong; TRBJ2-7 is a better fit for the DNA end. The germline gives CDR1 SGHDT, CDR2 YYEEEE. The CDR3 spans 14 residues. CDR3 sequence: CASSRNGSTNEQYF. In nucleotides, the CDR3 is TGTGCCAGCAGCAGGAACGGGAGCACTAACGAGCAGTACTTC.

J is TRBJ2-5 and V is TRBV21-1; the table assigns TRBD1, which was not confirmed against the DNA. TRBV21-1 is labeled a pseudogene. The CDR3 has 18 residues. The CDR3 nucleotides read TGTGCCAGCAGCAAAAAGGGGACCGTGGGACTGGGTCTTAGAGAGCAGTACTTC. This translates into CASSKKGTVGLGLREQYF.

This clonotype was counted between two and nine times. The chain combines TRBV3-1 with TRBJ2-6; D may match TRBD1 or TRBD2 (5 bases each). The CDR3 is 18 amino acids. In germline, CDR1 is LGHDT, CDR2 YNNKEL (reference sequence). Trimming removed 1 base from V and 0 bases from J, with 13 bases in between. The CDR3 loop is CASSQAREGTSGANVLTF. The CDR3 nucleotides are TGTGCCAGCAGCCAAGCCAGAGAGGGGACCTCTGGGGCCAACGTCCTGACTTTC.

The genes are TRBV9 and TRBJ1-1, with a weak D call TRBD1 (5 bases). The germline CDR1 and CDR2 sequences are SGDLS and YYNGEE. The CDR3 totals 16 residues. The V end was cut by 2 bases, the J end by 1 base, with 15 bases between. CDR3 sequence: CASSVGGRVGNTEAFF. The CDR3 nucleotides are TGTGCCAGCAGCGTCGGGGGTCGGGTAGGGAACACTGAAGCTTTCTTT. Complete variable domain (other parts from reference TRBV9 and TRBJ1-1): DSGVTQTPKHLITATGQRVTLRCSPRSGDLSVYWYQQSLDQGLQFLIQYYNGEERAKGNILERFSAQQFPDLHSELNLSSLELGDSALYFCASSVGGRVGNTEAFFGQGTRLTVV.

The chain couples TRBV5-1 to TRBJ1-4, with 7 positions matching TRBD1. The CDR3 is 15 residues long. Germline lookup yields CDR1 SGHRS and CDR2 YFSETQ. V gave up 6 bases and J gave up 0 bases; unmatched junction bases: 5. The CDR3 region is CASNRGQTTNEKLFF. The CDR3 DNA reads as TGCGCCAGCAACCGGGGACAGACAACTAATGAAAAACTGTTTTTT.

The J gene is TRBJ2-3, the V gene TRBV15; 9 bases fit TRBD2. The CDR3 is 16 amino acids. Germline V gives CDR1 LNHNV, CDR2 YYDKDF (reference sequence). V gave up 1 base and J gave up 2 bases; unmatched junction bases: 4. In DNA form, the CDR3 reads TGTGCCACCAGCAGAGGGGCGGGAGGGTTCACAGATACGCAGTATTTT. Translated: CATSRGAGGFTDTQYF.

This clonotype has more than one count but fewer than ten. The genes are TRBV27 and TRBJ1-4; a possible D gene is TRBD1 (6 bases). Germline V gene sequence: CDR1 MNHEY, CDR2 SMNVEV (reference sequence). CDR3 length equals 15 residues. V was cut by 4 bases and J by 8 bases, with 17 bases left in between. CDR3 region: CASSYWGTYPEKLFF. The CDR3 bases are TGTGCCAGCAGTTACTGGGGGACATATCCCGAAAAACTGTTTTTT.

The gene calls are TRBV20-1 and TRBJ2-7; TRBD2 aligns across 7 bases. The V gene end was trimmed by 5 bases and the J gene end by 0 bases; junction bases not matched to a gene: 13. The germline V gene encodes CDR1 DFQATT and CDR2 SNEGSKA (reference sequence). The CDR3 consists of 16 residues. The CDR3 nucleotides read TGCAGTGCTGGAATCCCTAAGGCGGGGGACTCCTACGAGCAGTACTTC. Translating gives CSAGIPKAGDSYEQYF.

This chain's CDR3 is CASSYSPEGQGGADTQYF. The CDR3 DNA is TGTGCCAGCAGTTACTCCCCCGAGGGACAGGGTGGGGCAGATACGCAGTATTTT. The rearrangement joins TRBV6-5 to TRBJ2-3; 9 bases fit TRBD1. Trimming at V came to 0 bases and at J to 4 bases, leaving 11 bases not matched to a gene. Germline lookup yields CDR1 MNHEY and CDR2 SVGAGI. The CDR3 is 18 amino acids.

J is TRBJ2-2 and V is TRBV27; TRBD1 might be the D (5 bases). The CDR3 spans 13 residues. V was pared by 8 bases and J by 1 base, with 8 bases between. The germline CDR1 and CDR2 sequences are MNHEY and SMNVEV (reference sequence). The CDR3 nucleotides are TGTGCCAGCGGGGCTAGGAACACCGGGGAGCTGTTTTTT. It codes for CASGARNTGELFF.

The chain couples TRBV2 to TRBJ2-1; D is perhaps TRBD2 (5 bases). The DNA matches TRBJ2-7 better at its end, which makes the J call doubtful. Germline loops: CDR1 SNHLY, CDR2 FYNNEI. The CDR3 is 16 amino acids. The CDR3 reads CASSEEVLAPYNEQYF. CDR3 coding DNA: TGTGCCAGCAGTGAAGAGGTGTTAGCGCCTTACAATGAGCAGTACTTC.

The rearrangement joins TRBV4-1 to TRBJ2-1; the match to TRBD2 covers 7 bases. The germline V gene encodes CDR1 MGHRA and CDR2 YSYEKL. The V segment lost 4 bases and the J segment 6 bases; nucleotides outside the gene matches: 15. This CDR3 spans 17 amino acids. The CDR3 region has the DNA TGCGCCAGCAGCCCGGGGCTAGCGGACCTAAACTTCAATGAGCAGTTCTTC. Its translation: CASSPGLADLNFNEQFF.

The sample holds a few counts of this clonotype. The J gene is TRBJ2-1, the V gene TRBV20-1; 8 bases fit TRBD2. The J segment lost 4 bases and the V segment lost 3 bases, leaving 8 bases of the junction unmatched. The germline V gene has CDR1 DFQATT and CDR2 SNEGSKA (reference sequence). CDR3 length: 15 residues. CDR3 in amino acids: CSARNSGSLYNEQFF. CDR3 DNA: TGCAGTGCTAGGAACAGCGGGAGTCTATACAATGAGCAGTTCTTC.

This clonotype has only a few counts. CDR3 in amino acids: CSAPRWTSGSTGNEQFF. CDR3 in DNA: TGCAGCGCTCCCCGATGGACTAGCGGGAGTACGGGCAATGAGCAGTTCTTC. This rearrangement joins TRBV29-1 to TRBJ2-1; TRBD2 agrees at 13 bases. Germline assignment: CDR1 SQVTM and CDR2 ANQGSEA. The CDR3 length is 17 residues. The junction had 15 bases not matched to a gene; V was cut back by 7 bases and J by 6 bases.

This clonotype was seen a few times. This sequence joins TRBV20-1 and TRBJ2-5; possibly TRBD2 for D (7 bases). The CDR3 spans 14 residues. V lost 4 bases to trimming and J lost 7 bases, with 19 bases between them. Per the germline V gene, CDR1 is DFQATT and CDR2 is SNEGSKA (reference sequence). The DNA for the CDR3 is TGCAGTGCTAAAGCTATGGGGGCTAGCGGGACCCAGTACTTC. Protein sequence: CSAKAMGASGTQYF.

The chain recombines TRBV7-9 with TRBJ2-3; no clear D gene. Per germline, CDR1 SEHNR and CDR2 FQNEAQ (reference sequence). This CDR3 spans 12 amino acids. Trimming cost V 7 bases and J 2 bases, with 7 bases left between them. The CDR3 nucleotides read TGTGCCAGCAAACTGTCCACAGATACGCAGTATTTT. This translates into CASKLSTDTQYF.

The chain employs TRBV12-3 or TRBV12-4 and TRBJ2-3; 8 positions agree with TRBD1. The junction had 7 bases not matched to a gene; V was cut back by 6 bases and J by 2 bases. The CDR3 is made up of 15 amino acids. CDR3 in amino acids: CASSRGQVDTDTQYF. CDR3 DNA sequence: TGTGCCAGCAGCCGGGGACAGGTGGACACAGATACGCAGTATTTT.

This clonotype was picked up many times. V and J are TRBV3-1 and TRBJ2-7; D not certain. The CDR3 sequence is 13 residues long. The V end lost 1 base, the J end lost 4 bases, and 8 bases lay between the germline ends. Per the germline V gene, CDR1 is LGHDT and CDR2 is YNNKEL (reference sequence). This chain's CDR3 is CASSQGLTYEQYF. The CDR3 DNA follows: TGTGCCAGCAGCCAAGGACTGACTTACGAGCAGTACTTC.

Only one count was recorded for this clonotype. The rearrangement uses TRBV20-1 and TRBJ2-3; the match to TRBD2 covers 11 bases. The germline V gene encodes CDR1 DFQATT and CDR2 SNEGSKA (reference sequence). The J segment lost 0 bases and the V segment lost 5 bases, leaving 4 bases of the junction unmatched. This CDR3 spans 15 amino acids. The CDR3 DNA reads as TGCAGTGCTGGGGTAGCGGGAGGGAGCACAGATACGCAGTATTTT. Its translation: CSAGVAGGSTDTQYF.

V gene TRBV20-1 combines with J gene TRBJ1-2; D is perhaps TRBD1 (5 bases). Per the germline V gene, CDR1 is DFQATT and CDR2 is SNEGSKA (reference sequence). Trimming removed 3 bases at V and 4 bases at J, with 15 bases between. The CDR3 runs to 14 residues. Written as DNA, the CDR3 is TGCAGTGCTAGGGCCGAGGGGCTCTCCTATGGCTACACCTTC. Amino acid sequence: CSARAEGLSYGYTF.

This clonotype appeared a single time. In DNA form, the CDR3 reads TGTGCCAGCAGGAAAGTAGGGGCAGATACGCAGTATTTT. It encodes CASRKVGADTQYF. The V call is TRBV6-5, the J call TRBJ2-3, with a possible D match to TRBD1 (5 bases). The CDR3 runs to 13 residues. Trimming shortened V by 6 bases and J by 4 bases, and 11 bases separated the two germline ends. Germline assignment: CDR1 MNHEY and CDR2 SVGAGI.

With regard to this clonotype: The junction departs from germline at one end; a sequencing error may be responsible. The CDR3, as DNA: TGTGCCAGTTTCCAGTGGCCACCACGGGGTTACGGGCAGTACTTC. Its protein product is CASFQWPPRGYGQYF. V gene TRBV2 combines with J gene TRBJ2-7, with D possibly matching TRBD2 (5 bases). The germline gives CDR1 SNHLY, CDR2 FYNNEI. CDR3 length equals 15 residues.